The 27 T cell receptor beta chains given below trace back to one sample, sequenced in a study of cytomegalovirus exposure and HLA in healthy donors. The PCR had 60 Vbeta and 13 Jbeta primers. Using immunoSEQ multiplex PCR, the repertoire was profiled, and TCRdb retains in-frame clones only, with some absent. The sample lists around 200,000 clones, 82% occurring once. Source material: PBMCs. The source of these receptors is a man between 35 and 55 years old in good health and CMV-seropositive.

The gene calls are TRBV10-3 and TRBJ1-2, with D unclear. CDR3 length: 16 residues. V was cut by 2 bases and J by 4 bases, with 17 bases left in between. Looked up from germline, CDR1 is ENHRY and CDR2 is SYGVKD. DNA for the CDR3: TGTGCCATCAGTGAGACCCGAGGGCTGAACCTCTATGGCTACACCTTC. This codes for CAISETRGLNLYGYTF.

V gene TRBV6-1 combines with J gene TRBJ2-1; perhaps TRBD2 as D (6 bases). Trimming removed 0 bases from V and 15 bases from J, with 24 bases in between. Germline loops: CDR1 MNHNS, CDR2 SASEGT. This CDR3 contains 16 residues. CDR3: CASSEAALAHFPVGFF. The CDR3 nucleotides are TGTGCCAGCAGTGAAGCGGCACTAGCCCACTTCCCCGTGGGGTTCTTC.

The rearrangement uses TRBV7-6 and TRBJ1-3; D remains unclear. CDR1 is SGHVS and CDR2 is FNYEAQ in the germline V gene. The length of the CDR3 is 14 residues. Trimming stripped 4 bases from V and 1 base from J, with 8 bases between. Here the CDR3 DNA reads TGTGCCAGCAGCTCCGGCGGTTCTGGAAACACCATATATTTT. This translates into CASSSGGSGNTIYF.

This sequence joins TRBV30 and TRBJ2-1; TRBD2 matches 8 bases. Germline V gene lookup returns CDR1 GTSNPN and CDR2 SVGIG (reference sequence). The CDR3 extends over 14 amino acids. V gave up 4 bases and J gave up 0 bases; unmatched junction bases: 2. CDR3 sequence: CAWTSGSSYNEQFF. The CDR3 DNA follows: TGTGCCTGGACGAGCGGGAGCTCCTACAATGAGCAGTTCTTC. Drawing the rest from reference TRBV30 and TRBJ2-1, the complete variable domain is SQTIHQWPATLVQPVGSPLSLECTVEGTSNPNLYWYRQAAGRGLQLLFYSVGIGQISSEVPQNLSASRPQDRQFILSSKKLLLSDSGFYLCAWTSGSSYNEQFFGPGTRLTVL.

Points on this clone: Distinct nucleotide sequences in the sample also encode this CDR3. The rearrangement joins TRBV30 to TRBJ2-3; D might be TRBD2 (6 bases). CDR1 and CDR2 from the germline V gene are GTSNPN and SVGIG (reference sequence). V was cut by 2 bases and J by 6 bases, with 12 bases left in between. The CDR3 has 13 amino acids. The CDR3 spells CAWSRRERDTQYF. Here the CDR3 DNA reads TGTGCCTGGAGTAGGCGGGAAAGGGATACGCAGTATTTT. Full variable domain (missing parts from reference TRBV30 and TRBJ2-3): SQTIHQWPATLVQPVGSPLSLECTVEGTSNPNLYWYRQAAGRGLQLLFYSVGIGQISSEVPQNLSASRPQDRQFILSSKKLLLSDSGFYLCAWSRRERDTQYFGPGTRLTVL.

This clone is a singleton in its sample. The CDR3 bases are TGTGCCAGCAGTATTAGCGGGAGAGTCAATGAGCAGTTCTTC. Its protein product is CASSISGRVNEQFF. This rearrangement joins TRBV6-5 to TRBJ2-1; 9 bases are shared with TRBD2. CDR1 and CDR2 (germline): MNHEY, SVGAGI. The CDR3 has 14 amino acids. V dropped 5 bases and J dropped 6; count of bases not matched to a gene: 5.

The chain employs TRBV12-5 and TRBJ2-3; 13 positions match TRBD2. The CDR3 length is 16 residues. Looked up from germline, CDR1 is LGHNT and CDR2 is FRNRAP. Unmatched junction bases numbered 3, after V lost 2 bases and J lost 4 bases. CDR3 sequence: CASGLPGLAGSDTQYF. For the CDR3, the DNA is TGTGCTAGTGGTTTGCCGGGACTAGCGGGGTCAGATACGCAGTATTTT.

CDR3 protein: CASQTSWNTEAFF. As DNA, the CDR3 is TGTGCCAGCCAGACAAGCTGGAACACTGAAGCTTTCTTT. This chain connects TRBV6-5 to TRBJ1-1; D ambiguous. Germline values: CDR1 MNHEY, CDR2 SVGAGI. The CDR3 has 13 amino acids. V dropped 8 bases and J dropped 1 base, with 11 bases sitting between them.

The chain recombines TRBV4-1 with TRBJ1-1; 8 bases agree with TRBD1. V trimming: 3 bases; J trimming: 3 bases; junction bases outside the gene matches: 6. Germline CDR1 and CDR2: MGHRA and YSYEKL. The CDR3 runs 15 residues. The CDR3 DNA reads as TGCGCCAGCAGCCACGTACAGGGGGAGGACACTGAAGCTTTCTTT. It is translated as CASSHVQGEDTEAFF.

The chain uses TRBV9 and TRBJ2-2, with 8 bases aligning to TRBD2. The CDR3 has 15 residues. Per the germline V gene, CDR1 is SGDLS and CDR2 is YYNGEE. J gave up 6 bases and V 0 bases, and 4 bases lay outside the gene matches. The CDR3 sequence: CASSVAGGPPGELFF. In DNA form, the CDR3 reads TGTGCCAGCAGCGTAGCGGGAGGGCCCCCCGGGGAGCTGTTTTTT.

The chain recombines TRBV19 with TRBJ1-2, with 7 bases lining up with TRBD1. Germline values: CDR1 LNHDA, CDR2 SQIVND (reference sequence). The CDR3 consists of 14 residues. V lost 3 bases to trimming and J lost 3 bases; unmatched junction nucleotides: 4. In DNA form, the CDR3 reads TGTGCCAGTAGTATTCTTACAGGGGACTATGGCTACACCTTC. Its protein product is CASSILTGDYGYTF.

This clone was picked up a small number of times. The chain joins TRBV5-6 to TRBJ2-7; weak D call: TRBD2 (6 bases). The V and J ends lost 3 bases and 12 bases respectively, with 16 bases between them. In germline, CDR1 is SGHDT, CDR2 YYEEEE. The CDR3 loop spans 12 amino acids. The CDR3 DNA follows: TGTGCCAGCAGCTGGCAGGGAGGCCGGTGGTACGTC. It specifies CASSWQGGRWYV.

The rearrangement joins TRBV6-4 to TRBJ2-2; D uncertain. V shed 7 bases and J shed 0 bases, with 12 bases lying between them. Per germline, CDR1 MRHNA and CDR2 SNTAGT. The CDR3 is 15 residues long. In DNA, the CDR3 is TGTGCCAGCATAGGTCCGGGTCCGAACACCGGGGAGCTGTTTTTT. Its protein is CASIGPGPNTGELFF.

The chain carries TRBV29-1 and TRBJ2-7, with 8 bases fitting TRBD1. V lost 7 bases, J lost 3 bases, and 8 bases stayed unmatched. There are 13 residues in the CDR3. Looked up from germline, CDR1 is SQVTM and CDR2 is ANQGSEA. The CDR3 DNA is TGCAGCGCCCAGGGGGCCGCCTTCTACGAGCAGTACTTC. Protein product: CSAQGAAFYEQYF.

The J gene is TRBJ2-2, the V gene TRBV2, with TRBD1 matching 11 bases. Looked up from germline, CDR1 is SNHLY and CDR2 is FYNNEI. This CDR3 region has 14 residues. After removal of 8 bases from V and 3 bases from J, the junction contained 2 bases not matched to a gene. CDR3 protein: CASQGQGDTGELFF. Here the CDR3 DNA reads TGTGCCAGCCAGGGACAGGGGGACACCGGGGAGCTGTTTTTT.

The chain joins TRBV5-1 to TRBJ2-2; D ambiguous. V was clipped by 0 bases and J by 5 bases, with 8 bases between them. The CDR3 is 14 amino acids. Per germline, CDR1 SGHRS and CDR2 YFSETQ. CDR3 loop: CASSLARLTGELFF. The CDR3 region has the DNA TGCGCCAGCAGCTTGGCTCGTTTAACCGGGGAGCTGTTTTTT.

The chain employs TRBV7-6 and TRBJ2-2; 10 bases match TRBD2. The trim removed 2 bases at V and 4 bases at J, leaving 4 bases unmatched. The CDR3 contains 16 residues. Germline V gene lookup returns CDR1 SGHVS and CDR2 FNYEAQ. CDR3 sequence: CASSLLAGAGTGELFF. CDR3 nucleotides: TGTGCCAGCAGCTTACTAGCGGGAGCGGGCACCGGGGAGCTGTTTTTT.

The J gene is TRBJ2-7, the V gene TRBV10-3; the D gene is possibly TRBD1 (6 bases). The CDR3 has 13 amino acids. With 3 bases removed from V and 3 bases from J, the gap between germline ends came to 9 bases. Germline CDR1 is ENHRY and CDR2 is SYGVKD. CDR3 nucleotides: TGTGCCATCAGTGATACAGGGAACTACGAGCAGTACTTC. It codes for CAISDTGNYEQYF.

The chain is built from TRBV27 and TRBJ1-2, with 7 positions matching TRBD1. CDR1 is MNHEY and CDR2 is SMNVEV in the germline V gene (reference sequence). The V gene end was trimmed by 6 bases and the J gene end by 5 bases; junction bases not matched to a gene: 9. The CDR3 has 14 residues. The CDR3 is CASSWTRGAYGYTF. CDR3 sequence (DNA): TGTGCCAGCAGCTGGACCAGGGGGGCGTATGGCTACACCTTC.

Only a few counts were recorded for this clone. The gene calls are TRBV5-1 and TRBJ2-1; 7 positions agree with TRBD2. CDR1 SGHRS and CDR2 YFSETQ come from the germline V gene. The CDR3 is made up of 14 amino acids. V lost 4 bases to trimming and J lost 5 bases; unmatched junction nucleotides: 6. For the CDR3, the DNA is TGCGCCAGCAGCCCTTTAGCGGGTAACAATGAGCAGTTCTTC. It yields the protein CASSPLAGNNEQFF.

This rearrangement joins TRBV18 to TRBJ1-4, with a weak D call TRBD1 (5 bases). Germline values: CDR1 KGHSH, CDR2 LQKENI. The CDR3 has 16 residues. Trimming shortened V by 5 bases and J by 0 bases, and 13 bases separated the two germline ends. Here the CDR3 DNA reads TGTGCCAGCTCATCTGATCAGACAGCAACTAATGAAAAACTGTTTTTT. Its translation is CASSSDQTATNEKLFF.

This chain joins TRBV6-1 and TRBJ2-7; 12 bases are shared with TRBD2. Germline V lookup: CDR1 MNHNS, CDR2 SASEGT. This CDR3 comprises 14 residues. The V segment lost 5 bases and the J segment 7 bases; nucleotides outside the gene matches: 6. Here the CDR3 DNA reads TGTGCCAGCAGTTTGACTAGCGGGAGAGAAGAGCAGTACGTC. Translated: CASSLTSGREEQYV.

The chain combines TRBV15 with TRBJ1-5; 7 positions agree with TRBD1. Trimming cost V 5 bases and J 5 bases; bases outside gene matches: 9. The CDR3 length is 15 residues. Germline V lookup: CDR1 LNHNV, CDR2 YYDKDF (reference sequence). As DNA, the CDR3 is TGTGCCACCAGCGTCAGGACAGGTTCGTATCAGCCCCAGCATTTT. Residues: CATSVRTGSYQPQHF.

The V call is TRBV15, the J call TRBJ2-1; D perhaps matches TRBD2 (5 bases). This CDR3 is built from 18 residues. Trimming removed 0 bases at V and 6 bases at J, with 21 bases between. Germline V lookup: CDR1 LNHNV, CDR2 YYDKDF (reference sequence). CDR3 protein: CATSRDTNTGLPTNEQFF. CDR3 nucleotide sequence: TGTGCCACCAGCAGAGATACGAATACGGGATTACCTACCAATGAGCAGTTCTTC. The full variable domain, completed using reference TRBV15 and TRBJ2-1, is DAMVIQNPRYQVTQFGKPVTLSCSQTLNHNVMYWYQQKSSQAPKLLFHYYDKDFNNEADTPDNFQSRRPNTSFCFLDIRSPGLGDTAMYLCATSRDTNTGLPTNEQFFGPGTRLTVL.

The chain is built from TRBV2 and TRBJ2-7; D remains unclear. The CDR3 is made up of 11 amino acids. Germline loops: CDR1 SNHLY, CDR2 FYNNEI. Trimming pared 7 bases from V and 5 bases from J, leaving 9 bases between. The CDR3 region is CASNPRDEQYF. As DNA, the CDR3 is TGTGCCAGCAATCCCCGGGACGAGCAGTACTTC.

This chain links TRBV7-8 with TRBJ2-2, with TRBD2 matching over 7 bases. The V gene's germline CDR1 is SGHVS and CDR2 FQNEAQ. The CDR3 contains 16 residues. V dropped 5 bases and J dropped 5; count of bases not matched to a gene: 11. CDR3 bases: TGTGCCAGCAGCCCAGTGGGGGAGGGCCTGACCGGGGAGCTGTTTTTT. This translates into CASSPVGEGLTGELFF.

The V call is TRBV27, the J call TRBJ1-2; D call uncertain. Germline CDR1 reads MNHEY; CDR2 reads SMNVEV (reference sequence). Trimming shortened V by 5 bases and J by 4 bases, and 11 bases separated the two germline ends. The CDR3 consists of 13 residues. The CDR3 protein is CASSVRESYGYTF. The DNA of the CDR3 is TGTGCCAGCAGTGTCCGGGAATCCTATGGCTACACCTTC.